These T cell receptor beta chains were read from a single sample in a study of identical twins. One entry per CDR3 protein, called by TCRdb with MiXCR from the 5' RACE reads. The sample includes about 660,000 distinct CDR3 sequences, approximately 9% of them seen just once. These data are also associated with another study on yellow fever vaccine responses in identical twins.

The sample consisted of PBMCs. Receptors originate from a woman younger than 30 in good health. CDR3s leave out the opening cysteine and the closing phenylalanine or tryptophan. Each record gives: V gene, J gene, D gene, CDR3 protein. D genes are given only for firm matches.

>TRBV5-1|TRBJ2-2|TRBD1
ASTGQSPGELF
>TRBV5-6|TRBJ2-7|TRBD2
ASSLRGVAGLSSYEQY
>TRBV5-1|TRBJ1-1|.
ASSLDPPAGVDTEAF
>TRBV7-3|TRBJ2-7|TRBD1
ASSSGTGWESEQY
>TRBV18|TRBJ2-1|TRBD2
ASSPISGIGNEQF
>TRBV4-2|TRBJ2-6|TRBD1
ASSSRSYRGDGANVLT
>TRBV29-1|TRBJ2-1|TRBD2
SVGLAGGTDNEQF
>TRBV6-1|TRBJ2-5|.
ASSPGGYRETQY
>TRBV7-2|TRBJ1-1|.
ASSGAALGSTEAF
>TRBV7-3|TRBJ1-6|.
ASSKDKSSYNSPLH
>TRBV7-3|TRBJ2-1|.
ASSSRPGYNEQF
>TRBV5-5|TRBJ2-7|.
ASRATGAGEQY
>TRBV5-1|TRBJ2-2|TRBD1
ASSSGQGDTGELF
>TRBV2|TRBJ2-2|TRBD1
ASSVSTGGAVELF
>TRBV7-2|TRBJ2-3|TRBD2
ASSLFGRRGSDTQY
>TRBV12-3/TRBV12-4|TRBJ2-1|TRBD2
ASSSGLAGVEEF
>TRBV6-2/TRBV6-3|TRBJ2-7|TRBD2
ASTPSGSKEQY
>TRBV12-3/TRBV12-4|TRBJ2-7|.
ASTPTAGASYEQY
>TRBV4-3|TRBJ2-1|.
ASSQDGSGEQF
>TRBV3-1|TRBJ2-1|TRBD2
ASSQDPSGGVREQF
>TRBV4-2|TRBJ2-1|.
ASSPGAENNEQF
>TRBV5-6|TRBJ2-2|TRBD1
AISLGTGAGELF
>TRBV11-1|TRBJ2-2|TRBD1
ASSLAGQLDMRGELF
>TRBV20-1|TRBJ2-3|TRBD2
SAIQSGGRTDTQY
>TRBV2|TRBJ1-1|.
ASSPVGRTEAF
>TRBV29-1|TRBJ1-4|.
SVAGGGNEKLF
>TRBV11-2|TRBJ2-5|TRBD1
ASSLVDRGAETQY
>TRBV29-1|TRBJ1-5|TRBD1
SVPGDRVDQPQH
>TRBV5-1|TRBJ1-2|.
ASSWGTPNYGYT
>TRBV4-2|TRBJ2-1|TRBD2
ASSQELAAYNEQF
>TRBV5-1|TRBJ2-2|.
ASSLELRGFAGELF
>TRBV28|TRBJ2-7|TRBD1
ASSLPDRAYEQY
>TRBV20-1|TRBJ2-7|.
SAREEGRYEQY
>TRBV24-1|TRBJ2-1|.
ATSDFWAADNEQF
>TRBV7-2|TRBJ2-3|TRBD2
ASSLDASGFGDTQY
>TRBV7-2|TRBJ2-2|TRBD2
ASRLAGIEHRWF
>TRBV5-1|TRBJ2-3|.
ASSLLALSTDTQY
>TRBV30|TRBJ2-7|.
ACHDTMGEQY
>TRBV4-1|TRBJ2-7|.
ASSDRDSGLEQY
>TRBV28|TRBJ2-7|.
ASSIDTYYEQY
>TRBV6-6|TRBJ2-1|.
ASKGESNNEQF
>TRBV7-2|TRBJ1-2|.
ASSLDRGGYGYT
>TRBV10-3|TRBJ1-2|.
AISESANYGYT
>TRBV7-2|TRBJ2-6|TRBD1
ASNRGPGANVLT
>TRBV7-9|TRBJ2-1|.
ASSYGGPEQF
>TRBV7-2|TRBJ2-3|.
ASSLREFTQY
>TRBV20-1|TRBJ2-7|.
SASSGAQSSYEQY
>TRBV11-1|TRBJ2-2|TRBD1
ASSLAPFGQGSTGELF
>TRBV25-1|TRBJ2-1|TRBD1
ASSVTGTGPYNEQF
>TRBV12-3/TRBV12-4|TRBJ2-1|.
ASTPGLSRDEQF
>TRBV7-9|TRBJ1-6|.
ASSPGFSSSPLH
>TRBV11-1|TRBJ2-1|TRBD2
ASSPRLGTSGRAYNEQF
>TRBV3-1|TRBJ2-7|.
ASSQGTEDFYEQY